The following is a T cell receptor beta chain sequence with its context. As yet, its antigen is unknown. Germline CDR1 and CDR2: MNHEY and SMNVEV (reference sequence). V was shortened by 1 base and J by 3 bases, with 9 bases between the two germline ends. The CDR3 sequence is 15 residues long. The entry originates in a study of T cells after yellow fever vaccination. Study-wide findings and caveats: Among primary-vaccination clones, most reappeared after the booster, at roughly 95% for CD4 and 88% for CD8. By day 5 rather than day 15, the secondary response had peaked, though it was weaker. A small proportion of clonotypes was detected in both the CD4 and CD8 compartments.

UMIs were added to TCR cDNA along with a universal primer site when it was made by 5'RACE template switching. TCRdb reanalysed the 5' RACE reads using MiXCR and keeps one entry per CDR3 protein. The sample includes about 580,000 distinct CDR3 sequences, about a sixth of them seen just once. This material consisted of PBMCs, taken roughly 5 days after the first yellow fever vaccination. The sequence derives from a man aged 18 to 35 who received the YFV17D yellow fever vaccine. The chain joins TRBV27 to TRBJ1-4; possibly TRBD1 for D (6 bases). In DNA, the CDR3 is TGTGCCAGCAGTTTATGGGGGGCGGCTAATGAAAAACTGTTTTTT. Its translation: CASSLWGAANEKLFF.